This T cell receptor beta chain was sequenced for a study of blood T cell repertoires in COVID-19. Study at large: Sites in the United States, Italy and Spain provided acute and convalescent COVID-19 samples. T cells, B-cell-depleted T cells, or PBMCs provided the cDNA or gDNA that served as material.

Per the authors' pipeline: Estimation of nucleated cell counts was performed using reference gene primer amplification. Repertoires were generated with immunoSEQ multiplex PCR, while TCRdb's copy carries only in-frame clones and drops some. V and J calls and clone size are given by that table; D and trimming were obtained from the DNA. The sample consists of 55,000 to 75,000 clones, about 80% of them appearing once. The CDR3 runs 15 residues. With 0 bases removed from V and 7 bases from J, the gap between germline ends came to 11 bases. Germline V gene data show CDR1 as SGHRS and CDR2 as YFSETQ. The sample comprised peripheral blood. The TCR originated in a man between 65 and 85 years old with acute or convalescent COVID-19. V gene TRBV5-1 combines with J gene TRBJ1-6; D gene ambiguous. The CDR3 sequence is CASSLAAAANSPLHF. CDR3 DNA: TGCGCCAGCAGCTTGGCCGCGGCAGCCAATTCACCCCTCCACTTT.